Below, 27 T cell receptor beta chains from the same sample are listed, as sequenced in a study of cytomegalovirus exposure and HLA in healthy donors (dated by TCRdb to about 2017). Libraries were constructed by the immunoSEQ multiplex PCR assay. For the multiplex PCR, a mixture combining 60 forward primers for TCR Vbeta segments and 13 reverse primers for TCR Jbeta segments was used. In TCRdb, the immuneACCESS table is reduced to in-frame sequences with V and J assigned. These tables do not hold every clone; where another copy was compared, an unresolved V gene accounts for under half, and the others remain unexplained. This sample comprises over 50,000 clones, approximately 83% of them detected only once. The ten most abundant clones make up roughly 1.8% of the sample. The sequencing sample was made of PBMCs. These receptors all come from a man in his forties in good health and CMV-seronegative.

The chain joins TRBV19 to TRBJ1-5; D is ambiguous. V was trimmed by 5 bases and J by 0 bases, leaving 8 bases between them. This CDR3 has 14 amino acids. Germline lookup yields CDR1 LNHDA and CDR2 SQIVND (reference sequence). CDR3 in amino acids: CASSVQYSNQPQHF. CDR3 coding DNA: TGTGCCAGTAGTGTCCAGTATAGCAATCAGCCCCAGCATTTT. The full variable domain, rest sourced from reference TRBV19 and TRBJ1-5, is DGGITQSPKYLFRKEGQNVTLSCEQNLNHDAMYWYRQDPGQGLRLIYYSQIVNDFQKGDIAEGYSVSREKKESFPLTVTSAQKNPTAFYLCASSVQYSNQPQHFGDGTRLSIL.

The rearrangement uses TRBV7-2 and TRBJ2-1; D remains ambiguous. The CDR3 has 13 amino acids. The V end lost 1 base, the J end lost 10 bases, and 11 bases lay between the germline ends. Germline V CDR1 and CDR2: SGHTA, FQGNSA. DNA for the CDR3: TGTGCCAGCAGCTTAGTGAGCCCTTGGGAGCAGTTCTTC. Its protein product is CASSLVSPWEQFF.

The chain recombines TRBV6-5 with TRBJ2-5; D is possibly TRBD1 (5 bases). CDR3 length equals 15 residues. V lost 5 bases, J lost 7 bases, and 20 bases lay in between. CDR1 is MNHEY, CDR2 SVGAGI, per germline. The DNA for the CDR3 is TGTGCCAGCAGTACCAACAGGCCACCCATGGGGACCCAGTACTTC. As protein: CASSTNRPPMGTQYF.

This clone has a single count. This chain connects TRBV7-2 to TRBJ1-5; D is undetermined. Germline lookup yields CDR1 SGHTA and CDR2 FQGNSA. Trimming left V 1 base short and J 1 base short, with 8 bases between. The CDR3 length is 15 residues. The DNA for the CDR3 is TGTGCCAGCAGCTTAGACAGATTGAGCAATCAGCCCCAGCATTTT. Residues: CASSLDRLSNQPQHF.

The chain joins TRBV7-6 to TRBJ2-1; 10 bases line up with TRBD1. The V and J ends lost 5 bases and 8 bases, in that order; junction bases with no gene match: 12. The CDR3 length is 16 residues. Germline V CDR1 and CDR2: SGHVS, FNYEAQ. The CDR3 DNA sequence: TGTGCCAGCAGCGTCAGACAGGGGGCAGGTGTCGATGAGCAGTTCTTC. This gives the protein CASSVRQGAGVDEQFF. Together with reference TRBV7-6 and TRBJ2-1, the CDR3 gives the full variable domain: GAGVSQSPRYKVTKRGQDVALRCDPISGHVSLYWYRQALGQGPEFLTYFNYEAQQDKSGLPNDRFSAERPEGSISTLTIQRTEQRDSAMYRCASSVRQGAGVDEQFFGPGTRLTVL.

V usage is TRBV14 and J usage is TRBJ2-7; D is uncertain. The V gene lost 1 base and the J gene lost 12 bases, with 22 bases spanning the gap. Germline CDR1 SGHDN, CDR2 FVKESK. The CDR3 is made up of 15 amino acids. The CDR3 DNA reads TGTGCCAGCAGCCAAGGTCGAGGAAGCTCCTTCCCTCTGTACGTC. Its protein product is CASSQGRGSSFPLYV.

The gene calls are TRBV19 and TRBJ1-5; 10 bases agree with TRBD1. The V gene end was trimmed by 6 bases and the J gene end by 4 bases; junction bases not matched to a gene: 3. Germline V gene lookup returns CDR1 LNHDA and CDR2 SQIVND (reference sequence). The CDR3 runs to 14 residues. The CDR3 protein is CASSGQGGNQPQHF. Here the CDR3 DNA reads TGTGCCAGTAGCGGACAGGGGGGGAATCAGCCCCAGCATTTT.

In this sample, this clone turned up a few times. The gene calls are TRBV4-2 and TRBJ1-6; perhaps TRBD1 as D (5 bases). This CDR3 is built from 15 residues. Trimming removed 0 bases at V and 5 bases at J, with 8 bases between. CDR1 is LGHNA, CDR2 YNFKEQ, per germline. The CDR3 here is CASSQEEQDNSPLHF. CDR3 nucleotides: TGTGCCAGCAGCCAAGAAGAACAGGATAATTCACCCCTCCACTTT.

V is TRBV9 and J is TRBJ2-6, with TRBD1 matching 11 bases. Trimming took 3 bases from V and 2 from J; bases not matched to a gene: 1. Germline values: CDR1 SGDLS, CDR2 YYNGEE. The CDR3 is 16 amino acids. CDR3 sequence: CASSEGQGAGANVLTF. CDR3 DNA sequence: TGTGCCAGCAGCGAGGGACAGGGGGCTGGGGCCAACGTCCTGACTTTC.

The chain is built from TRBV5-1 and TRBJ1-3; no definite D call. Germline V gene data show CDR1 as SGHRS and CDR2 as YFSETQ. The CDR3 is made up of 17 amino acids. With 0 bases removed from V and 0 bases from J, the gap between germline ends came to 13 bases. CDR3 residues: CASSLGASAFSGNTIYF. The CDR3, as DNA: TGCGCCAGCAGCTTGGGCGCTTCAGCGTTCTCTGGAAACACCATATATTTT.

This chain connects TRBV30 to TRBJ2-1, with D possibly TRBD2 on 6 matching bases. The CDR3 runs 18 residues. Germline loops: CDR1 GTSNPN, CDR2 SVGIG (reference sequence). The ends were cut back, 4 bases at V and 0 bases at J, with 22 bases in the middle. CDR3 amino acids: CAWIKRARGFGSYNEQFF. The CDR3 coding sequence is TGTGCCTGGATTAAAAGAGCCCGGGGGTTCGGCTCCTACAATGAGCAGTTCTTC.

The rearrangement joins TRBV9 to TRBJ2-5; 10 bases fit TRBD2. Germline V gives CDR1 SGDLS, CDR2 YYNGEE. The CDR3 extends over 16 amino acids. The J segment lost 2 bases and the V segment lost 5 bases, leaving 9 bases of the junction unmatched. The CDR3 bases are TGTGCCAGCAGTGCCAGCGGGGGGGCCCAACAAGAGACCCAGTACTTC. Translating gives CASSASGGAQQETQYF.

This clone appeared a few times. The chain carries TRBV6-1 and TRBJ1-2, with D possibly matching TRBD1 (6 bases). Trimming took 7 bases from V and 4 from J, leaving 16 bases between them. CDR3 length: 14 residues. Germline lookup yields CDR1 MNHNS and CDR2 SASEGT. The DNA for the CDR3 is TGTGCCAGCAAGGAGGGGGGGGCCGTCTATGGCTACACCTTC. As protein: CASKEGGAVYGYTF.

The chain employs TRBV7-9 and TRBJ2-3; 7 positions agree with TRBD1. This CDR3 is built from 16 residues. The germline V gene has CDR1 SEHNR and CDR2 FQNEAQ (reference sequence). V dropped 2 bases and J dropped 3; count of bases not matched to a gene: 8. The CDR3 spells CASSLRSGGSTDTQYF. CDR3 nucleotides: TGTGCCAGCAGCTTAAGGTCAGGGGGTAGTACAGATACGCAGTATTTT.

The rearrangement links TRBV5-4 to TRBJ2-1; no clear D. This CDR3 has 13 amino acids. The germline CDR1 and CDR2 sequences are SGHNT and YYREEE (reference sequence). V lost 0 bases and J lost 6, with 7 bases in between. CDR3 loop: CASSLVHSNEQFF. CDR3 bases: TGTGCCAGCAGCTTGGTCCATTCCAATGAGCAGTTCTTC.

DNA of the CDR3: TGTGCCAGCAGCCCCTGGACAGTCAGCACAGATACGCAGTATTTT. It yields the protein CASSPWTVSTDTQYF. The gene calls are TRBV5-4 and TRBJ2-3; D may be TRBD1 (6 bases). The germline V and J ends were trimmed by 4 bases and 0 bases, with 12 bases remaining between them. The CDR3 contains 15 residues. Per the germline V gene, CDR1 is SGHNT and CDR2 is YYREEE (reference sequence).

There are a few counts of this clone. This rearrangement joins TRBV4-3 to TRBJ2-1, with 7 nucleotides matching TRBD2. The CDR3 has 15 amino acids. In germline, CDR1 is LGHNA, CDR2 YSLEER. V lost 1 base, J lost 8 bases, and 8 bases stayed unmatched. Here the CDR3 reads CASSQVMGGAYEQFF. For the CDR3, the DNA is TGCGCCAGCAGCCAAGTCATGGGAGGGGCTTATGAGCAGTTCTTC.

CDR3 sequence: CASRRETSDPGAQYF. CDR3 bases: TGTGCCAGCAGAAGAGAAACTAGTGACCCCGGGGCCCAGTACTTC. The chain recombines TRBV6-1 with TRBJ2-5, with D maybe TRBD2 (5 bases). Germline CDR1 reads MNHNS; CDR2 reads SASEGT. With 6 bases removed from V and 9 bases from J, the gap between germline ends came to 23 bases. CDR3 length: 15 amino acids.

Concerning this clone itself: Mismatch with germline at one junction end may stem from a read error. The chain employs TRBV7-7 and TRBJ2-5; 7 positions agree with TRBD1. CDR3 size: 15 residues. In germline, CDR1 is SSHAT, CDR2 FNYEAQ (reference sequence). This chain's CDR3 is CASSLRDSTAQTQYF. The CDR3 DNA sequence: TGTGCTAGCAGCTTACGGGACAGTACCGCGCAGACCCAGTACTTC.

The chain links TRBV11-2 to TRBJ1-4; D is undetermined. The CDR3 sequence is 15 residues long. Germline CDR1 is SGHAT and CDR2 is FQNNGV. Trimming shortened V by 5 bases and J by 5 bases, and 15 bases separated the two germline ends. The CDR3 sequence is CASSPRVTGNEKLFF. The DNA of the CDR3 is TGTGCCAGCAGCCCACGGGTAACGGGGAATGAAAAACTGTTTTTT.

The V gene is TRBV2, the J gene TRBJ1-2; no reliable D call. Germline assignment: CDR1 SNHLY and CDR2 FYNNEI. The CDR3 is 13 residues long. V dropped 5 bases and J dropped 7 bases, with 14 bases sitting between them. The chain's CDR3 is CASSPRVSRGYTF. In nucleotides, the CDR3 is TGTGCCAGCAGTCCTCGGGTGTCTCGTGGCTACACCTTC.

V gene TRBV5-4 combines with J gene TRBJ2-3; 10 bases agree with TRBD2. CDR3 length: 16 residues. CDR1 SGHNT and CDR2 YYREEE come from the germline V gene (reference sequence). Germline trimming cut 0 bases from V and 2 bases from J; bases unmatched to any gene: 3. Here the CDR3 reads CASSLGTSGNTDTQYF. The CDR3 DNA is TGTGCCAGCAGCTTGGGTACTAGCGGGAACACAGATACGCAGTATTTT.

The genes are TRBV7-9 and TRBJ1-2; D not resolved. CDR3 length equals 16 residues. The ends were cut back, 5 bases at V and 0 bases at J, with 16 bases in the middle. Looked up from germline, CDR1 is SEHNR and CDR2 is FQNEAQ (reference sequence). The CDR3 loop is CASSHWAETTNYGYTF. Written as DNA, the CDR3 is TGTGCCAGCAGCCATTGGGCCGAGACGACTAACTATGGCTACACCTTC. Supplemented by reference TRBV7-9 and TRBJ1-2, the full variable domain reads DTGVSQNPRHKITKRGQNVTFRCDPISEHNRLYWYRQTLGQGPEFLTYFQNEAQLEKSRLLSDRFSAERPKGSFSTLEIQRTEQGDSAMYLCASSHWAETTNYGYTFGSGTRLTVV.

The rearrangement uses TRBV28 and TRBJ1-5; D unclear. The V end was cut by 6 bases, the J end by 4 bases, with 10 bases between. The germline V gene has CDR1 MDHEN and CDR2 SYDVKM. CDR3 length: 13 amino acids. The CDR3 reads CASRSQPNQPQHF. CDR3 DNA sequence: TGTGCCAGCAGGTCACAGCCAAATCAGCCCCAGCATTTT.

The V and J genes are TRBV30 and TRBJ2-3; 8 nucleotides line up with TRBD1. Germline V gene lookup returns CDR1 GTSNPN and CDR2 SVGIG (reference sequence). Trimming removed 5 bases from V and 4 bases from J; junction bases left unmatched: 11. This CDR3 comprises 15 residues. The CDR3 nucleotides read TGTGCCTGGGCCGGACAGGGAGGAGTGGCAGATACGCAGTATTTT. Translating gives CAWAGQGGVADTQYF.

The gene calls are TRBV7-2 and TRBJ1-3; D not resolved. The V end lost 5 bases, the J end lost 0 bases, and 14 bases lay between the germline ends. This CDR3 is 16 amino acids long. The germline gives CDR1 SGHTA, CDR2 FQGNSA. This CDR3 is CASSPTPASSGNTIYF. Written as DNA, the CDR3 is TGTGCCAGCAGCCCCACACCCGCTTCCTCTGGAAACACCATATATTTT.

The chain couples TRBV5-8 to TRBJ2-4, with TRBD2 matching 10 bases. The V gene end was trimmed by 4 bases and the J gene end by 7 bases; junction bases not matched to a gene: 8. Germline CDR1 and CDR2: SGHTS and YDEGEE. The length of the CDR3 is 15 residues. The CDR3: CASSPAGGPLNIQYF. Written as DNA, the CDR3 is TGTGCCAGCAGCCCAGCGGGGGGGCCATTGAACATTCAGTACTTC.